The 5 T cell receptor beta chains given below trace back to one sample, sequenced in a study of T cell changes during pregnancy in multiple sclerosis. Sequencing used immunoSEQ multiplex PCR; TCRdb keeps in-frame clones, though not all of them. This table holds 72,000 or so clones, 93% found once. Specimen: peripheral blood, collected in the second trimester of pregnancy. These receptors were obtained from a female donor with multiple sclerosis, enrolled in a pregnancy study.

The V and J genes are TRBV6-7 and TRBJ2-2; TRBD2 aligns across 13 bases. TRBV6-7 is noted as an ORF with a role that remains uncertain. This CDR3 spans 18 amino acids. V lost 2 bases to trimming and J lost 0 bases; unmatched junction nucleotides: 3. The DNA of the CDR3 is TGTGCCAGCAGTTACCGAGGACTAGCGGGGGCGAACACCGGGGAGCTGTTTTTT. It translates to CASSYRGLAGANTGELFF.

The rearrangement links TRBV6-5 to TRBJ2-7; weak D call: TRBD1 (5 bases). The CDR3 has 15 residues. V gave up 0 bases and J gave up 3 bases, with 12 bases separating them. Germline lookup yields CDR1 MNHEY and CDR2 SVGAGI. The CDR3 DNA reads TGTGCCAGCAGTTACTCCGTAGGGGCTGGCTACGAGCAGTACTTC. It is translated as CASSYSVGAGYEQYF.

The chain couples TRBV2 to TRBJ2-2, with D tentatively TRBD2 (6 bases). The CDR3 has 18 amino acids. V was trimmed by 6 bases and J by 5 bases, leaving 25 bases between them. Germline V gives CDR1 SNHLY, CDR2 FYNNEI. CDR3 in amino acids: CASSPTVLGTAGTGELFF. DNA of the CDR3: TGTGCCAGCAGCCCGACAGTTCTCGGGACTGCGGGGACCGGGGAGCTGTTTTTT.

V usage is TRBV11-2 and J usage is TRBJ1-5; D is unclear. The CDR3 length is 15 residues. Germline CDR1 reads SGHAT; CDR2 reads FQNNGV. With 5 bases removed from V and 4 bases from J, the gap between germline ends came to 15 bases. CDR3 residues: CASSPAIGANQPQHF. The CDR3 DNA follows: TGTGCCAGCAGCCCAGCGATCGGAGCTAATCAGCCCCAGCATTTT.

The J gene is TRBJ2-3, the V gene TRBV7-8; tentative D call: TRBD2 (6 bases). The CDR3 spans 13 residues. The V gene's germline CDR1 is SGHVS and CDR2 FQNEAQ. Trimming took 5 bases from V and 4 from J, leaving 10 bases between them. CDR3 sequence reads: CASSILASDTQYF. The CDR3 DNA reads as TGTGCCAGCAGCATACTAGCTTCAGATACGCAGTATTTT.